These T cell receptor beta chains were read from a single sample in a study of T cells expressing NK-cell markers. For each CDR3 protein, TCRdb gives one entry from its re-call of the 5' RACE reads, without DNA. This sample's clone table lists about 540,000 distinct CDR3 sequences. Material: blood T cells: a sorted CD56 or NKG2C T cell subset, CD4+ or CD8+ T cells, or bulk PBMC T cells (not recorded which). These receptors were collected from a young man in good health. CDR3s include the opening cysteine and the closing phenylalanine or tryptophan.

TRBJ2-3	TRBV7-7	CASSLGSLLSTDTQYF
TRBJ2-3	TRBV30	CAWSVMGDPLDTQYF
TRBJ2-7	TRBV12-3/TRBV12-4	CASSQGLSSYEQYF
TRBJ2-3	TRBV7-9	CASSLARERAFTDTQYF
TRBJ2-2	TRBV28	CASNIGQGTSWDTGELFF
TRBJ2-7	TRBV5-6	CASSLRRELVYEQYF
TRBJ1-1	TRBV12-3/TRBV12-4	CATVELGQNTEAFF
TRBJ2-2	TRBV5-1	CASSLELSRELFF
TRBJ2-7	TRBV10-3	CAISGQALTYEQYF
TRBJ2-7	TRBV15	CATSNPGSWNEQYF
TRBJ2-5	TRBV12-3/TRBV12-4	CASTPHGTQETQYF
TRBJ2-7	TRBV5-6	CASSFSVSEQYF
TRBJ1-1	TRBV5-1	CASSSGGQENTEAFF
TRBJ2-2	TRBV7-9	CASWGGQGLTVPELFF
TRBJ2-5	TRBV6-5	CASSYGQQETQYF
TRBJ2-3	TRBV28	CASSRPTSGTDTQYF
TRBJ2-1	TRBV5-1	CASSQVEGLDYNEQFF
TRBJ2-3	TRBV25-1	CASSKGQGPPDTQYF
TRBJ2-5	TRBV10-3	CAISESDRPEETQYF
TRBJ2-5	TRBV5-1	CASSSQRQVQETQYF
TRBJ2-7	TRBV12-3/TRBV12-4	CASRYSHNSYEQYF
TRBJ2-5	TRBV5-1	CASSMGLADPGWETQYF
TRBJ1-6	TRBV5-1	CASSLRNPNSPLHF
TRBJ2-4	TRBV29-1	CSVFLVAKNIQYF
TRBJ2-1	TRBV27	CASSLGGEAYNEQFF
TRBJ2-2	TRBV10-2	CASSERGGELFF
TRBJ1-5	TRBV4-3	CASSPGGADQPQHF
TRBJ2-1	TRBV20-1	CSARDVLASDYNEQFF
TRBJ2-1	TRBV6-1	CASSGRHVPSSYNEQFF
TRBJ2-3	TRBV7-8	CASSSDQTHTQYF
TRBJ2-1	TRBV5-1	CASSSPPGTPYNEQFF
TRBJ1-1	TRBV28	CASSLGRGNFYTEAFF
TRBJ1-6	TRBV14	CASSYIGSPLHF
TRBJ2-2	TRBV3-1	CASSHARTGELFF
TRBJ1-4	TRBV10-3	CAISESIILGEKLFF